Below, 28 T cell receptor beta chains from the same sample are listed, as sequenced in a study of blood T cell repertoires in COVID-19. The method was immunoSEQ multiplex PCR; TCRdb's version includes in-frame clones alone and lacks a portion of them. The sample has some 29,000 clones, approximately 85% seen once. The material sequenced was peripheral blood. All receptors come from an elderly woman with COVID-19, enrolled during active disease.

The CDR3 reads CAWSTGGGMGQPQHF. DNA of the CDR3: TGTGCCTGGAGCACCGGTGGGGGGATGGGGCAGCCCCAGCATTTT. The chain employs TRBV30 and TRBJ1-5, with D tentatively TRBD1 (5 bases). This CDR3 spans 15 amino acids. Germline V gene sequence: CDR1 GTSNPN, CDR2 SVGIG (reference sequence). Trimming took off 3 bases at V and 7 bases at J, with 19 bases between the two ends.

This chain links TRBV5-1 with TRBJ1-1, with D hard to call. V was clipped by 0 bases and J by 0 bases, with 12 bases between them. Germline loops: CDR1 SGHRS, CDR2 YFSETQ. The CDR3 totals 16 residues. The CDR3, as DNA: TGCGCCAGCAGCTTGGAAGAACGGGGAATGAACACTGAAGCTTTCTTT. Protein sequence: CASSLEERGMNTEAFF. The full variable domain, rest sourced from reference TRBV5-1 and TRBJ1-1, is KAGVTQTPRYLIKTRGQQVTLSCSPISGHRSVSWYQQTPGQGLQFLFEYFSETQRNKGNFPGRFSGRQFSNSRSEMNVSTLELGDSALYLCASSLEERGMNTEAFFGQGTRLTVV.

This clone was counted a few times. This chain joins TRBV11-2 and TRBJ2-7; 7 positions agree with TRBD2. Trimming removed 1 base from V and 3 bases from J; junction bases left unmatched: 6. The germline CDR1 and CDR2 sequences are SGHAT and FQNNGV. The CDR3 runs to 15 residues. In DNA, the CDR3 is TGTGCCAGCAGCTTAGGGTCCAGCGGGGTCTACGAGCAGTACTTC. The encoded protein is CASSLGSSGVYEQYF.

The V call is TRBV5-6, the J call TRBJ2-1; 8 bases map to TRBD1. Losses at the gene ends were 1 base for V and 6 bases for J; bases not matched to a gene: 3. This CDR3 has 14 amino acids. From germline, CDR1 is SGHDT and CDR2 YYEEEE. In DNA form, the CDR3 reads TGTGCCAGCAGCTTGACGGACAGGGTCAATGAGCAGTTCTTC. This codes for CASSLTDRVNEQFF.

V gene TRBV7-9 combines with J gene TRBJ1-1; possible D gene TRBD1, 5 bases. Germline values: CDR1 SEHNR, CDR2 FQNEAQ (reference sequence). The CDR3 is made up of 15 amino acids. Trimming stripped 3 bases from V and 4 bases from J, with 15 bases between. The CDR3 DNA is TGTGCCAGCAGCTTTGGACAATTGATTAGCACTGAAGCTTTCTTT. The encoded protein is CASSFGQLISTEAFF.

The chain is built from TRBV25-1 and TRBJ1-2; D is perhaps TRBD1 (5 bases). The CDR3 sequence is 12 residues long. Germline-derived CDR1 and CDR2 are MGHDK and SYGVNS. V was clipped by 3 bases and J by 6 bases, with 8 bases between them. CDR3 DNA: TGTGCCAGCAGTGACAGGGCTCATGGCTACACCTTC. This encodes CASSDRAHGYTF.

A single count supports this clone. This rearrangement joins TRBV15 to TRBJ2-7; D is unclear. CDR1 is LNHNV, CDR2 YYDKDF, per germline (reference sequence). The CDR3 sequence is 17 residues long. Trimming left V 0 bases short and J 0 bases short, with 15 bases between. CDR3 protein: CATSRDMKSTSSYEQYF. DNA for the CDR3: TGTGCCACCAGCAGAGATATGAAGAGTACGAGCTCCTACGAGCAGTACTTC.

The chain links TRBV25-1 to TRBJ2-7; D uncertain. CDR3 length equals 14 residues. Germline CDR1 MGHDK, CDR2 SYGVNS. V lost 0 bases and J lost 8, with 14 bases in between. CDR3 loop: CASSEYIPSRQQYF. CDR3 sequence (DNA): TGTGCCAGCAGTGAATATATTCCGAGCCGTCAGCAGTACTTC.

The CDR3, as DNA: TGTGCCAGCAGCCACACAGATACGCAGTATTTT. Protein: CASSHTDTQYF. This chain uses TRBV7-9 with TRBJ2-3; the D is unclear. The CDR3 is 11 amino acids. With 5 bases removed from V and 2 bases from J, the gap between germline ends came to 2 bases. Germline CDR1 is SEHNR and CDR2 is FQNEAQ (reference sequence).

V usage is TRBV5-1 and J usage is TRBJ1-1; 11 bases fit TRBD1. Germline assignment: CDR1 SGHRS and CDR2 YFSETQ. Trimming removed 0 bases from V and 6 bases from J; junction bases left unmatched: 19. The CDR3 contains 20 residues. The CDR3 here is CASSLVPTGTGTGGNAEAFF. CDR3 DNA sequence: TGCGCCAGCAGCTTGGTGCCAACCGGTACCGGGACAGGGGGTAACGCTGAAGCTTTCTTT.

This chain connects TRBV29-1 to TRBJ2-3; D is perhaps TRBD2 (6 bases). This CDR3 contains 16 residues. V gave up 5 bases and J gave up 2 bases, with 20 bases separating them. CDR1 is SQVTM and CDR2 is ANQGSEA in the germline V gene. CDR3 protein: CSVNEEGLANTDTQYF. The CDR3 DNA follows: TGCAGCGTTAATGAGGAGGGGCTAGCGAACACAGATACGCAGTATTTT.

The rearrangement joins TRBV7-2 to TRBJ2-1, with 8 bases lining up with TRBD1. This CDR3 has 15 amino acids. CDR1 SGHTA and CDR2 FQGNSA come from the germline V gene. Unmatched junction bases numbered 6, after V lost 5 bases and J lost 3 bases. CDR3: CASSPAGQGYNEQFF. For the CDR3, the DNA is TGTGCCAGCAGCCCAGCCGGACAGGGCTACAATGAGCAGTTCTTC. Full variable domain (rest looked up from reference TRBV7-2 and TRBJ2-1): GAGVSQSPSNKVTEKGKDVELRCDPISGHTALYWYRQSLGQGLEFLIYFQGNSAPDKSGLPSDRFSAERTGGSVSTLTIQRTQQEDSAVYLCASSPAGQGYNEQFFGPGTRLTVL.

The CDR3 DNA follows: TGTGCCAGCTCACCACCCCGACAGACCTCCTCGAACACTGAAGCTTTCTTT. Its translation: CASSPPRQTSSNTEAFF. The gene calls are TRBV18 and TRBJ1-1, with D perhaps matching TRBD1 (5 bases). The CDR3 contains 17 residues. Per germline, CDR1 KGHSH and CDR2 LQKENI. V gave up 0 bases and J gave up 1 base, with 15 bases separating them.

V and J are TRBV3-1 (or the pseudogene TRBV3-2) and TRBJ1-1; TRBD1 agrees at 7 bases. Germline trimming cut 4 bases from V and 4 bases from J; bases unmatched to any gene: 9. Germline V gene data show CDR1 as LGHDT and CDR2 as YNNKEL (reference sequence). The CDR3 is made up of 15 amino acids. This chain's CDR3 is CASSLRTGRGTEAFF. DNA for the CDR3: TGTGCCAGCAGCCTCCGGACAGGACGGGGCACTGAAGCTTTCTTT.

The rearrangement joins TRBV7-3 to TRBJ1-1; no reliable D call. Germline V lookup: CDR1 SGHTA, CDR2 FQGTGA. CDR3 length: 13 amino acids. V shed 1 base and J shed 2 bases, with 5 bases lying between them. DNA of the CDR3: TGTGCCAGCAGCTTAATTCGTAACACTGAAGCTTTCTTT. As protein: CASSLIRNTEAFF.

The chain combines TRBV7-8 with TRBJ1-1; TRBD1 matches 8 bases. Germline CDR1 reads SGHVS; CDR2 reads FQNEAQ. Trimming took 5 bases from V and 7 from J; bases not matched to a gene: 9. The CDR3 contains 14 residues. The CDR3 loop is CASSPQGGNFEAFF. In nucleotides, the CDR3 is TGTGCCAGCAGCCCACAGGGGGGGAACTTTGAAGCTTTCTTT.

The J gene is TRBJ2-7, the V gene TRBV6-1, with D unresolved. The CDR3 runs 14 residues. Germline V lookup: CDR1 MNHNS, CDR2 SASEGT. Trimming removed 1 base from V and 4 bases from J, with 11 bases in between. The CDR3 DNA sequence: TGTGCCAGCAGTGAAGGAGGCGTCAAGTACGAGCAGTACTTC. It translates to CASSEGGVKYEQYF.

The chain links TRBV12-3 or TRBV12-4 to TRBJ1-1, with D tentatively TRBD1 (6 bases). Trimming stripped 6 bases from V and 1 base from J, with 9 bases between. The CDR3 sequence is 13 residues long. CDR3 nucleotides: TGTGCCAGCAGGTGGGGGCCGAACACTGAAGCTTTCTTT. Residues: CASRWGPNTEAFF.

V usage is TRBV5-1 and J usage is TRBJ2-1; 10 nucleotides align to TRBD1. Losses at the gene ends were 4 bases for V and 7 bases for J; bases not matched to a gene: 8. Germline V gives CDR1 SGHRS, CDR2 YFSETQ. The CDR3 sequence is 15 residues long. CDR3 nucleotides: TGCGCCAGCAGCCCCCGGGACAGGGGACGGAATGAGCAGTTCTTC. It specifies CASSPRDRGRNEQFF.

The genes are TRBV19 and TRBJ2-3, with TRBD1 matching over 8 bases. This CDR3 is built from 16 residues. With V trimmed by 6 bases and J by 3 bases, 11 bases remained unmatched. CDR1 is LNHDA and CDR2 is SQIVND in the germline V gene (reference sequence). The CDR3 region is CASSLLPRGRTDTQYF. CDR3 nucleotides: TGTGCCAGTAGCCTCCTACCCAGGGGGCGTACAGATACGCAGTATTTT.

The rearrangement joins TRBV5-6 to TRBJ2-7, with TRBD1 identical over 9 bases. With V trimmed by 4 bases and J by 4 bases, 9 bases remained unmatched. Germline-derived CDR1 and CDR2 are SGHDT and YYEEEE. The CDR3 covers 15 residues. The CDR3 region is CASSPKGQGSYEQYF. CDR3 bases: TGTGCCAGCAGCCCAAAGGGACAGGGATCTTACGAGCAGTACTTC.

The chain is built from TRBV19 and TRBJ1-2, with 7 bases fitting TRBD1. This CDR3 contains 18 residues. The V segment lost 7 bases and the J segment 0 bases; nucleotides outside the gene matches: 17. CDR1 is LNHDA, CDR2 SQIVND, per germline (reference sequence). In DNA, the CDR3 is TGTGCCAGTAACCCCAGAAAAAGACAGGGCGCCTCTAACTATGGCTACACCTTC. Its translation: CASNPRKRQGASNYGYTF.

The V call is TRBV15, the J call TRBJ1-6; maybe TRBD1 (5 bases). This CDR3 region has 15 residues. Between the trimmed V and J ends, which lost 0 bases and 10 bases, there was a span of 13 bases. Germline CDR1 and CDR2: LNHNV and YYDKDF (reference sequence). The chain's CDR3 is CATSRDRGRSSPLHF. CDR3 in DNA: TGTGCCACCAGCAGAGATCGGGGGAGAAGCTCACCCCTCCACTTT.

The chain's CDR3 is CASSHDRARGRNTEAFF. The CDR3 DNA reads as TGCGCCAGCAGCCACGATAGGGCCAGGGGACGGAACACTGAAGCTTTCTTT. The genes are TRBV4-1 and TRBJ1-1; weak D call: TRBD1 (6 bases). Trimming pared 3 bases from V and 1 base from J, leaving 18 bases between. Germline CDR1 reads MGHRA; CDR2 reads YSYEKL. The length of the CDR3 is 17 residues.

The chain recombines TRBV6-5 with TRBJ1-2; 7 nucleotides agree with TRBD1. The CDR3 length is 13 residues. V lost 5 bases, J lost 2 bases, and 2 bases stayed unmatched. CDR1 is MNHEY, CDR2 SVGAGI, per germline. The CDR3 region is CASSIQGNYGYTF. The CDR3 region has the DNA TGTGCCAGCAGTATACAGGGGAACTATGGCTACACCTTC.

This chain joins TRBV3-1 (or the pseudogene TRBV3-2) and TRBJ1-3, with 9 bases fitting TRBD1. This CDR3 has 18 amino acids. V gave up 4 bases and J gave up 4 bases; unmatched junction bases: 14. CDR1 is LGHDT and CDR2 is YNNKEL in the germline V gene (reference sequence). CDR3 residues: CASSRLNRRQGGGNTIYF. CDR3 DNA: TGTGCCAGCAGCCGACTCAACAGAAGACAGGGGGGGGGAAACACCATATATTTT.

The chain joins TRBV11-2 to TRBJ1-5, with unresolved D. Between the trimmed V and J ends, which lost 2 bases and 2 bases, there was a span of 19 bases. CDR1 SGHAT and CDR2 FQNNGV come from the germline V gene. The CDR3 runs to 18 residues. CDR3 region: CASSLLFWQNGRNQPQHF. The CDR3 DNA is TGTGCCAGCAGCTTATTATTTTGGCAGAATGGTCGCAATCAGCCCCAGCATTTT.

The J gene is TRBJ2-5, the V gene TRBV21-1; the table's D gene call, TRBD1, was not cross checked with the DNA. TRBV21-1 is a recognized pseudogene. CDR3 size: 14 residues. CDR3 in DNA: TGTGCCAGCAAGAGGGACAGGCATATAAAGACCCAGTACTTC. This gives the protein CASKRDRHIKTQYF.